A selection of T cell receptor beta chains follows, all from one sample in a study of blood T cell repertoires in COVID-19. Libraries were prepared by immunoSEQ multiplex PCR; TCRdb keeps only in-frame clonotypes and omits some of them. The sample consists of some 200,000 clones, roughly 84% of them appearing once. The sample comprised peripheral blood. The origin of the receptors is a woman aged 40 to 50 who had recovered from COVID-19. Both conserved end residues are part of each CDR3. D genes are given only for firm matches. The size field is filled for only some rows; it gives once, few, many or a size class.

J gene	V gene	CDR3 length	clone size	D gene	CDR3 protein	CDR3 DNA
TRBJ2-7	TRBV5-1	14	-	-	CASSPTTGAGEQYF	TGCGCCAGCAGCCCAACTACAGGAGCCGGCGAGCAGTACTTC
TRBJ1-1	TRBV7-2	15	-	-	CASSLNPYNPLEAFF	TGTGCCAGCAGCTTAAACCCCTATAACCCGCTTGAAGCTTTCTTT
TRBJ1-2	TRBV6-4	14	-	-	CASSQYPSNYGYTF	TGTGCCAGCAGTCAGTACCCGTCCAACTATGGCTACACCTTC
TRBJ2-5	TRBV6-2/TRBV6-3	12	many	TRBD1	CASSHRGETQYF	TGTGCCAGCAGTCACAGGGGGGAGACCCAGTACTTC
TRBJ1-3	TRBV6-6	13	once	-	CASSPDRGNTIYF	TGTGCCAGCAGTCCCGACAGAGGAAACACCATATATTTT
TRBJ2-1	TRBV6-2/TRBV6-3	16	-	TRBD1	CASSYSGTGSDNEQFF	TGTGCCAGCAGTTACTCGGGGACAGGGTCGGACAATGAGCAGTTCTTC
TRBJ1-1	TRBV23-1	15	-	-	CASSLPKRMDTEAFF	TGCGCCAGCAGTCTACCCAAGAGGATGGACACTGAAGCTTTCTTT
TRBJ1-2	TRBV7-2	12	-	-	CASSFGGYGYTF	TGTGCCAGCAGCTTCGGGGGGTATGGCTACACCTTC
TRBJ2-7	TRBV9	15	few	-	CASSQGGDPYYEQYF	TGTGCCAGCAGCCAAGGGGGGGATCCATACTACGAGCAGTACTTC
TRBJ2-2	TRBV6-6	14	-	TRBD1	CASTGTGNTGELFF	TGTGCCAGCACTGGGACAGGCAACACCGGGGAGCTGTTTTTT
TRBJ2-3	TRBV5-1	13	once	-	CASSLTLADTQYF	TGCGCCAGCAGCTTGACCCTAGCAGATACGCAGTATTTT
TRBJ1-4	TRBV4-1	17	few	-	CASSQEKGVATNEKLFF	TGCGCCAGCAGCCAAGAGAAAGGAGTTGCAACTAATGAAAAACTGTTTTTT
TRBJ2-1	TRBV6-5	15	-	-	CASSYSSGDYNEQFF	TGTGCCAGCAGTTACTCCTCGGGGGACTACAATGAGCAGTTCTTC
TRBJ1-2	TRBV5-4	15	-	TRBD1	CASSLGQGLSYGYTF	TGTGCCAGCAGCCTGGGACAGGGTCTATCGTATGGCTACACCTTC
TRBJ2-7	TRBV3-1/TRBV3-2	11	-	-	CASRPEREQYF	TGTGCCAGCCGACCGGAGCGGGAGCAGTACTTC
TRBJ2-2	TRBV28	13	once	TRBD1	CASSLGQSSALFF	TGTGCCAGCAGTTTGGGACAGTCCTCGGCGCTGTTTTTT
TRBJ2-3	TRBV7-8	14	-	TRBD1	CASSGDRGTDTQYF	TGTGCCAGCAGCGGTGACAGGGGCACAGATACGCAGTATTTT
TRBJ2-7	TRBV3-1/TRBV3-2	14	-	-	CASSQHRDTYEQYF	TGTGCCAGCAGCCAACACAGGGATACCTACGAGCAGTACTTC
TRBJ1-6	TRBV5-1	15	-	TRBD1	CASSRTGEGNSPLHF	TGCGCCAGCAGCAGGACAGGAGAAGGTAATTCACCCCTCCACTTT
TRBJ1-3	TRBV18	16	-	TRBD1	CASSTRQGAAGNTIYF	TGTGCCAGCTCAACGCGACAGGGGGCGGCTGGAAACACCATATATTTT
TRBJ2-7	TRBV18	15	-	-	CASSPPSGRTYEQYF	TGTGCCAGCTCACCACCGTCAGGGAGGACCTACGAGCAGTACTTC
TRBJ2-3	TRBV5-1	17	-	TRBD1	CASSFIGGTGYADTQYF	TGCGCCAGCAGCTTTATAGGCGGGACAGGGTATGCAGATACGCAGTATTTT
TRBJ2-3	TRBV28	15	-	-	CASSLMGGNTDTQYF	TGTGCCAGCAGTTTGATGGGGGGAAACACAGATACGCAGTATTTT
TRBJ1-2	TRBV7-2	15	-	-	CASSLVQGSNYGYTF	TGTGCCAGCAGCTTAGTACAGGGAAGTAACTATGGCTACACCTTC
TRBJ1-2	TRBV5-1	15	-	-	CASSYDSNLKGGYTF	TGCGCCAGCAGCTACGACAGTAACCTAAAGGGTGGCTACACCTTC
TRBJ1-1	TRBV7-2	14	-	TRBD1	CASSDDRVRTEAFF	TGTGCCAGCAGCGATGACAGGGTGAGAACTGAAGCTTTCTTT
TRBJ2-7	TRBV19	13	-	-	CATQGSLTYEQYF	TGTGCCACCCAGGGTTCCCTCACCTACGAGCAGTACTTC
TRBJ2-7	TRBV2	14	once	-	CASSVSVSSYEQYF	TGTGCCAGCAGTGTTTCGGTGAGCTCCTACGAGCAGTACTTC
TRBJ2-2	TRBV7-9	14	-	-	CASSFSRNTGELFF	TGTGCCAGCAGCTTTTCTAGGAACACCGGGGAGCTGTTTTTT
TRBJ1-2	TRBV5-1	16	-	-	CASSLEGSDRIYGYTF	TGCGCCAGCAGCTTGGAGGGCTCTGACAGGATCTATGGCTACACCTTC
TRBJ2-7	TRBV11-3	15	-	TRBD1	CASSLRDRESYEQYF	TGTGCCAGCAGCCTCCGGGACAGGGAGTCCTACGAGCAGTACTTC
TRBJ2-1	TRBV11-3	16	-	TRBD1	CASSFGLGGNVDEQFF	TGTGCCAGCAGCTTTGGGTTAGGGGGCAACGTAGATGAGCAGTTCTTC
TRBJ1-2	TRBV7-9	15	few	TRBD1	CNGTGQGSFIYGYTF	TGTAACGGTACGGGACAGGGCAGCTTTATCTATGGCTACACCTTC
TRBJ1-6	TRBV10-3	17	-	-	CAISESSSVLLNSPLHF	TGTGCCATCAGTGAGTCGTCTTCGGTGCTTTTGAATTCACCCCTCCACTTT
TRBJ1-4	TRBV28	16	-	-	CASSLDARGEGEKLFF	TGTGCCAGCAGTTTGGACGCGCGGGGTGAGGGGGAAAAACTGTTTTTT
TRBJ1-1	TRBV9	15	-	TRBD1	CASSVTPQTGFEAFF	TGTGCCAGCAGCGTAACACCACAGACAGGGTTTGAAGCTTTCTTT
TRBJ1-3	TRBV19	19	-	-	CASTSGALGREHSGNTIYF	TGTGCCAGCACCTCGGGAGCCCTTGGCAGGGAACACTCTGGAAACACCATATATTTT
TRBJ1-4	TRBV7-2	16	-	TRBD1	CASSQGTGSFGEKLFF	TGTGCCAGCAGCCAAGGGACAGGGTCTTTTGGTGAAAAACTGTTTTTT
TRBJ1-1	TRBV19	12	-	-	CASSIGVAEAFF	TGTGCCAGTAGTATCGGGGTTGCTGAAGCTTTCTTT
TRBJ2-7	TRBV27	14	-	TRBD1	CASSPLQGAHEQYF	TGTGCCAGCAGTCCCTTACAGGGGGCCCACGAGCAGTACTTC
TRBJ2-7	TRBV5-1	15	-	TRBD1	CASSLRTGEWYEQYF	TGCGCCAGCAGCCTAAGGACAGGGGAATGGTACGAGCAGTACTTC
TRBJ1-1	TRBV18	19	-	-	CASSPSISGSRSLNTEAFF	TGTGCCAGCTCACCAAGCATCTCCGGGTCTCGTTCGCTGAACACTGAAGCTTTCTTT
TRBJ2-5	TRBV5-1	14	-	TRBD2	CASSPTSGQETQYF	TGCGCCAGCAGCCCGACTAGCGGCCAAGAGACCCAGTACTTC
TRBJ2-6	TRBV18	16	-	-	CASSPVGGAGANVLTF	TGTGCCAGCTCACCAGTAGGGGGGGCAGGGGCCAACGTCCTGACTTTC
TRBJ2-2	TRBV5-1	15	-	-	CASSSGTLLPGELFF	TGCGCCAGCAGCTCCGGGACATTACTCCCAGGGGAGCTGTTTTTT
TRBJ1-4	TRBV23-1	20	-	-	CAKNVSPCHLGPSRGEKLFF	TGCGCCAAAAACGTCAGCCCGTGCCACCTGGGGCCTAGTAGGGGGGAAAAACTGTTTTTT
TRBJ2-1	TRBV7-9	12	-	-	CASSLRVYEQFF	TGTGCCAGCAGCTTGAGGGTTTATGAGCAGTTCTTC
TRBJ1-2	TRBV19	16	-	-	CASSIARGGLSYGYTF	TGTGCCAGTAGTATAGCCAGGGGTGGCCTCTCGTATGGCTACACCTTC
TRBJ1-2	TRBV29-1	12	-	-	CSVEDVGYGYTF	TGCAGCGTTGAAGACGTCGGGTATGGCTACACCTTC
TRBJ2-7	TRBV5-6	15	-	-	CASSPAKLAYYEQYF	TGTGCCAGCAGCCCAGCGAAGTTAGCTTACTACGAGCAGTACTTC
TRBJ2-5	TRBV5-1	12	-	-	CASSPNQETQYF	TGCGCCAGCAGCCCCAATCAAGAGACCCAGTACTTC
TRBJ1-5	TRBV10-3	13	-	TRBD1	CAIRGTENQPQHF	TGTGCCATCAGGGGGACAGAAAATCAGCCCCAGCATTTT
TRBJ1-1	TRBV6-4	12	-	-	CASSDSGRRAFF	TGTGCCAGCAGTGACTCTGGGAGAAGAGCTTTCTTT
TRBJ1-2	TRBV12-3/TRBV12-4	13	-	-	CASGFTGMDGYTF	TGTGCCAGCGGATTTACAGGGATGGATGGCTACACCTTC
TRBJ2-1	TRBV6-5	14	few	TRBD1	CASSGQGAYNEQFF	TGTGCCAGCAGCGGACAGGGGGCGTACAATGAGCAGTTCTTC
TRBJ1-1	TRBV12-3/TRBV12-4	13	-	-	CASSFSGNTEAFF	TGTGCCAGCAGTTTCTCCGGGAACACTGAAGCTTTCTTT
TRBJ1-2	TRBV2	14	-	-	CASLGPGQTYGYTF	TGTGCCAGCCTTGGTCCGGGACAAACCTATGGCTACACCTTC